This TCR beta chain was captured in a study of T cell responses to AZD1222 COVID-19 vaccine. Overall study findings and caveats: None of the repertoires were sampled until the peak T cell response had passed.

TCRdb's copy holds only in-frame clones and misses some; the assay was immunoSEQ multiplex PCR. The repertoire consists of roughly 26,000 clones, with 88% occurring once and the leading ten covering around 2.7%. The CDR3 has 13 residues. Per the germline V gene, CDR1 is KGHSY and CDR2 is FQNENV. The V end lost 4 bases, the J end lost 5 bases, and 8 bases lay between the germline ends. There are a few counts of this clone. Its antigen is as yet unknown. This receptor was identified in an adult who received the AZD1222 COVID-19 vaccine. The chain carries TRBV16 and TRBJ1-4; D ambiguous. Specimen: peripheral blood, collected 28 days after the second AZD1222 dose. The CDR3: CASSRGNNEKLFF. The CDR3 coding sequence is TGTGCCAGCAGCCGAGGGAACAATGAAAAACTGTTTTTT.